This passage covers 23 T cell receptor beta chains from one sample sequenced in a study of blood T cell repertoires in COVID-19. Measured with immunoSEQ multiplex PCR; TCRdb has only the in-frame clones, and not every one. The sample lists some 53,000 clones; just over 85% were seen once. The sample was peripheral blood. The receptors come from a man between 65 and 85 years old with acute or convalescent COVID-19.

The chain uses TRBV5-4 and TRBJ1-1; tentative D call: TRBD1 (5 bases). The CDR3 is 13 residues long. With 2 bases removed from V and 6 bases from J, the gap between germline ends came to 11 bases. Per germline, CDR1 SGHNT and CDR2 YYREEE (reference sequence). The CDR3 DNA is TGTGCCAGCAGCTTTACCAGGGTCGCTGAAGCTTTCTTT. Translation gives CASSFTRVAEAFF.

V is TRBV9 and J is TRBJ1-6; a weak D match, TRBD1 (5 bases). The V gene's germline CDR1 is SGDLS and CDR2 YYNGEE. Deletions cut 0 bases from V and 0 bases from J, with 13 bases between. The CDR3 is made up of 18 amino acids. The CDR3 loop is CASSVGRDGRSYNSPLHF. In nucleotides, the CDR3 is TGTGCCAGCAGCGTAGGGAGGGACGGACGCTCCTATAATTCACCCCTCCACTTT.

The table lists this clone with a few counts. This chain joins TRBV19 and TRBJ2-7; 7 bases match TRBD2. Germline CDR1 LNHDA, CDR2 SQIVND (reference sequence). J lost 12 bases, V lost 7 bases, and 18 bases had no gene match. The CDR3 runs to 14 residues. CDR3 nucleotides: TGTGCCAGTAACCCTAGTGCGGGAGTCCCCTTTTTGTACTTC. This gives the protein CASNPSAGVPFLYF.

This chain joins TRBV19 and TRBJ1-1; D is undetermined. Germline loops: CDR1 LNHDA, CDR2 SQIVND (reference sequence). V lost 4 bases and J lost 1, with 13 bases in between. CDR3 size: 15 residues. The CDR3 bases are TGTGCCAGTAGTACGGACGGAGGGTGGAACACTGAAGCTTTCTTT. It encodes CASSTDGGWNTEAFF.

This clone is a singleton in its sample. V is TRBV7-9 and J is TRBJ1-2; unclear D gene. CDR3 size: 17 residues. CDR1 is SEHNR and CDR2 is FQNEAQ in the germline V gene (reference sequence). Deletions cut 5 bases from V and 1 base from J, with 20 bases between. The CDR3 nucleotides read TGTGCCAGCAGCCCAAATGGAGGCGCTACCAATAACTATGGCTACACCTTC. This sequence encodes CASSPNGGATNNYGYTF.

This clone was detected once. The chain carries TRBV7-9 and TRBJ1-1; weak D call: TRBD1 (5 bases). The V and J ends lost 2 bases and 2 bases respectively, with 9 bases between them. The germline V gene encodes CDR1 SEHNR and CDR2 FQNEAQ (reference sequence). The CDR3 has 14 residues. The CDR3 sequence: CASSLTGLNTEAFF. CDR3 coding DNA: TGTGCCAGCAGCTTAACGGGACTTAACACTGAAGCTTTCTTT.

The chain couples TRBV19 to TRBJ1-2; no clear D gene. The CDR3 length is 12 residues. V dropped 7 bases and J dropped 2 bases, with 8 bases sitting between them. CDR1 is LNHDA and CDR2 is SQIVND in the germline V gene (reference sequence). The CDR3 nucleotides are TGTGCCAGTAAGCTCGTAAACTATGGCTACACCTTC. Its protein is CASKLVNYGYTF. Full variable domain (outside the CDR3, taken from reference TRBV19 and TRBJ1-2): DGGITQSPKYLFRKEGQNVTLSCEQNLNHDAMYWYRQDPGQGLRLIYYSQIVNDFQKGDIAEGYSVSREKKESFPLTVTSAQKNPTAFYLCASKLVNYGYTFGSGTRLTVV.

CDR3 in amino acids: CASSLGTVRIANYGYTF. The CDR3 DNA is TGTGCCAGCAGTTTAGGGACAGTGAGGATAGCTAACTATGGCTACACCTTC. V and J are TRBV28 and TRBJ1-2, with 7 bases fitting TRBD1. The CDR3 has 17 amino acids. V gave up 2 bases and J gave up 0 bases; unmatched junction bases: 9. Germline V lookup: CDR1 MDHEN, CDR2 SYDVKM.

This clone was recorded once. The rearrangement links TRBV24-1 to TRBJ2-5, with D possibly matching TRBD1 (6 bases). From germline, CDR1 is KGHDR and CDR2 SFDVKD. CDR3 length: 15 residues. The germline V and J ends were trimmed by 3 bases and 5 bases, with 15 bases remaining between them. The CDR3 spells CATSDILRGRETQYF. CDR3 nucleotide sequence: TGTGCCACCAGTGATATACTCAGGGGTCGGGAGACCCAGTACTTC.

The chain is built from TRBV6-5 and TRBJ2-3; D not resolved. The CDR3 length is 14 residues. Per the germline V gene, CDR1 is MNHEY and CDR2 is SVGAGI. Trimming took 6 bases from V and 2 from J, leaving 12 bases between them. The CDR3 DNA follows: TGTGCCAGCAGCTCGGGTCTATCCACAGATACGCAGTATTTT. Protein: CASSSGLSTDTQYF.

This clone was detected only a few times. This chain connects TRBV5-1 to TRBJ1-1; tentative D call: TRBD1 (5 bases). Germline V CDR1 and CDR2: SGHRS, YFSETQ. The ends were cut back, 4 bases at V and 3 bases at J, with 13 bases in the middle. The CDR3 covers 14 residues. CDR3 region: CASSAGPGDTEAFF. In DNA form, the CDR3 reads TGCGCCAGCAGCGCGGGACCAGGCGACACTGAAGCTTTCTTT.

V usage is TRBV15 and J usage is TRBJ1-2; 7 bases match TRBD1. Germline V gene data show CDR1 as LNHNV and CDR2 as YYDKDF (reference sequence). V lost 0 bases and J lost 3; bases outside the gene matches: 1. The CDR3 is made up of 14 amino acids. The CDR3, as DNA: TGTGCCACCAGCAGAGACAGGGGGGACTATGGCTACACCTTC. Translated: CATSRDRGDYGYTF. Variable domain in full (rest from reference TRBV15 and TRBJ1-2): DAMVIQNPRYQVTQFGKPVTLSCSQTLNHNVMYWYQQKSSQAPKLLFHYYDKDFNNEADTPDNFQSRRPNTSFCFLDIRSPGLGDTAMYLCATSRDRGDYGYTFGSGTRLTVV.

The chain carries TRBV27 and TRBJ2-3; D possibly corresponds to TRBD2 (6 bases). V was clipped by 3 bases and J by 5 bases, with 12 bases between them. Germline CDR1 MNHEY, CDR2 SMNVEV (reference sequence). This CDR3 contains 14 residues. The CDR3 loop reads CASSFKAGVDTQYF. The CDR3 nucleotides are TGTGCCAGCAGTTTCAAAGCGGGCGTAGATACGCAGTATTTT.

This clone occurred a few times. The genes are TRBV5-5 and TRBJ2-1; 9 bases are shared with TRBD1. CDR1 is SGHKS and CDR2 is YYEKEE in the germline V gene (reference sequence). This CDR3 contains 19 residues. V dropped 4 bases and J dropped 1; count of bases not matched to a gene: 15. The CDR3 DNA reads TGTGCCAGCAGCCCAAGATATAGGGGACAGGGTGATTCCTACAATGAGCAGTTCTTC. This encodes CASSPRYRGQGDSYNEQFF. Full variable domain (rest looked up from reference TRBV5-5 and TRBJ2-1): DAGVTQSPTHLIKTRGQQVTLRCSPISGHKSVSWYQQVLGQGPQFIFQYYEKEERGRGNFPDRFSARQFPNYSSELNVNALLLGDSALYLCASSPRYRGQGDSYNEQFFGPGTRLTVL.

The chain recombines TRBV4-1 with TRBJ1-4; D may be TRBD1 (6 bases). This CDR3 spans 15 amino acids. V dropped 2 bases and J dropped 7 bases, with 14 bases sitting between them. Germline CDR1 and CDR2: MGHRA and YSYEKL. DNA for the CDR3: TGCGCCAGCAGCCAACTACAGGGAGGGGGTGAAAAACTGTTTTTT. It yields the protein CASSQLQGGGEKLFF.

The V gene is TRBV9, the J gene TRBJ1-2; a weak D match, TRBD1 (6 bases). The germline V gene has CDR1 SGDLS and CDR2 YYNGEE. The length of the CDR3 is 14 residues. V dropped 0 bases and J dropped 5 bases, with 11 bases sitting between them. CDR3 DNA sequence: TGTGCCAGCAGCGTAGCAGGGGCAGGGTATGGCTACACCTTC. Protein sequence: CASSVAGAGYGYTF.

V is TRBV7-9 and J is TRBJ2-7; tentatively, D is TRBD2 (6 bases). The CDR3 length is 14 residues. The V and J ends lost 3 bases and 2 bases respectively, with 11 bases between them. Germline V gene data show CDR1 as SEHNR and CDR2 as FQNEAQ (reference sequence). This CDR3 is CASSFRTIPYEQYF. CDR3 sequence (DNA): TGTGCCAGCAGCTTTAGGACTATTCCCTACGAGCAGTACTTC.

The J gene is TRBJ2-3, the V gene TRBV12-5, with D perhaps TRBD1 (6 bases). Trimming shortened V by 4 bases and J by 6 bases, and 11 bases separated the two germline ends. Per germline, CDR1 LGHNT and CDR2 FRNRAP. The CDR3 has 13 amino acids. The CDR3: CASGSSGADTQYF. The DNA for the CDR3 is TGTGCTAGTGGTTCCTCAGGGGCTGATACGCAGTATTTT.

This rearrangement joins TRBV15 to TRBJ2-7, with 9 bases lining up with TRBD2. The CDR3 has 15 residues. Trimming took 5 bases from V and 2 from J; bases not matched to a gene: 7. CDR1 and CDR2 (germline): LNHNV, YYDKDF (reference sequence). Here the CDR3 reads CATSVGSGRTYEQYF. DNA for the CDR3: TGTGCCACCAGCGTCGGTAGCGGGAGAACCTACGAGCAGTACTTC.

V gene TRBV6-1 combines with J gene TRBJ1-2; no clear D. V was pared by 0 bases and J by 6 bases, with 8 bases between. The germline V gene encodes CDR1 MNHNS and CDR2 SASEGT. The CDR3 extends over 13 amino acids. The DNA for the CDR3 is TGTGCCAGCAGTGAAGCGAGGGTTAATGGCTACACCTTC. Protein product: CASSEARVNGYTF.

Here the CDR3 DNA reads TGTGCCACCAGTGATCGGACTAGCGGGGGGTATTACAATGAGCAGTTCTTC. Residues: CATSDRTSGGYYNEQFF. The chain links TRBV24-1 to TRBJ2-1, with 14 bases that match TRBD2. The CDR3 loop spans 17 amino acids. V was pared by 3 bases and J by 4 bases, with 4 bases of the junction left unmatched. Germline lookup yields CDR1 KGHDR and CDR2 SFDVKD.

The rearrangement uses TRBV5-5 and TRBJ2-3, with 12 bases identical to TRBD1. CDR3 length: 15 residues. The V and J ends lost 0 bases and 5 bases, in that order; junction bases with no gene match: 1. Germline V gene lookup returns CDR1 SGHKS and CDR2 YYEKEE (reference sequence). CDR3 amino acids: CASSLGDRGRDTQYF. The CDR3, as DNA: TGTGCCAGCAGCTTGGGGGACAGGGGGCGAGATACGCAGTATTTT.

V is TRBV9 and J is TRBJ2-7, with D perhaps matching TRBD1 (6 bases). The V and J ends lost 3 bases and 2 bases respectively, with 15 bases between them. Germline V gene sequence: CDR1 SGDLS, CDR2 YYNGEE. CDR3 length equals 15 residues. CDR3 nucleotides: TGTGCCAGCAGCGGGCATGTGGGGGCCGCCTACGAGCAGTACTTC. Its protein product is CASSGHVGAAYEQYF. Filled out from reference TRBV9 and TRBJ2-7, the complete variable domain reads DSGVTQTPKHLITATGQRVTLRCSPRSGDLSVYWYQQSLDQGLQFLIQYYNGEERAKGNILERFSAQQFPDLHSELNLSSLELGDSALYFCASSGHVGAAYEQYFGPGTRLTVT.